This TCR beta chain emerged from a study of blood T cell repertoires in COVID-19. Using immunoSEQ multiplex PCR, the repertoire was profiled, and TCRdb retains in-frame clones only, with some absent. The sample carries more than 110,000 clones, about 88% recorded once. V was shortened by 8 bases and J by 4 bases, with 14 bases between the two germline ends. The CDR3 is made up of 13 amino acids. The sequence came from a human donor in a cohort sampled during active COVID-19. Sequenced: peripheral blood. The chain combines TRBV12-3 or TRBV12-4 with TRBJ1-1; D possibly corresponds to TRBD1 (5 bases). The CDR3 DNA reads TGTGCCAGCGCAGGATTCAGGGTCACTGAAGCTTTCTTT. Translated: CASAGFRVTEAFF.